Below are 7 T cell receptor beta chains sequenced from a single sample in a study of blood T cell repertoires in COVID-19 (dated by TCRdb to the early 2020s). Library creation used the immunoSEQ multiplex PCR assay. Not all clones reach the TCRdb copy of this immuneACCESS table, which keeps in-frame sequences only. Checked studies attribute under half of the gap to unresolved V genes and leave the rest unexplained. The sample table records 64,000 or so clones; approximately 91% of these occur just once. Together, the top ten hold less than 2% of the sample. Sample: peripheral blood. Every receptor here comes from a human donor in a cohort sampled during active COVID-19.

This chain uses TRBV7-8 with TRBJ2-1; 10 positions match TRBD1. Trimming cost V 7 bases and J 3 bases; bases outside gene matches: 9. CDR3 length equals 16 residues. Germline V gene data show CDR1 as SGHVS and CDR2 as FQNEAQ. CDR3 sequence reads: CASTTPRDRGYNEQFF. The DNA of the CDR3 is TGTGCCAGCACGACACCCCGGGACAGGGGCTACAATGAGCAGTTCTTC.

This clone has only one observation. This chain joins TRBV28 and TRBJ2-5; tentative D call: TRBD1 (6 bases). The germline CDR1 and CDR2 sequences are MDHEN and SYDVKM. This CDR3 is built from 14 residues. V dropped 6 bases and J dropped 2 bases, with 13 bases sitting between them. This chain's CDR3 is CASRLQGVQETQYF. The CDR3 DNA follows: TGTGCCAGCAGATTACAGGGTGTACAAGAGACCCAGTACTTC. Full variable domain (missing parts from reference TRBV28 and TRBJ2-5): DVKVTQSSRYLVKRTGEKVFLECVQDMDHENMFWYRQDPGLGLRLIYFSYDVKMKEKGDIPEGYSVSREKKERFSLILESASTNQTSMYLCASRLQGVQETQYFGPGTRLLVL.

V and J are TRBV27 and TRBJ2-7; D gene uncertain. Trimming left V 4 bases short and J 2 bases short, with 21 bases between. The CDR3 length is 17 residues. The germline V gene has CDR1 MNHEY and CDR2 SMNVEV (reference sequence). CDR3 protein: CASSSTKPLGLPYEQYF. DNA for the CDR3: TGTGCCAGCAGTTCAACAAAGCCCCTCGGGTTGCCCTACGAGCAGTACTTC.

This clone was detected once. This chain connects TRBV7-8 to TRBJ2-1; 13 nucleotides line up with TRBD2. The J segment lost 8 bases and the V segment lost 3 bases, leaving 4 bases of the junction unmatched. The CDR3 is made up of 15 amino acids. Germline loops: CDR1 SGHVS, CDR2 FQNEAQ. In nucleotides, the CDR3 is TGTGCCAGCAGCTTTGGGACTAGCGGGATGGATGAGCAGTTCTTC. Protein: CASSFGTSGMDEQFF.

The chain carries TRBV6-5 and TRBJ2-7; possibly TRBD2 for D (6 bases). The germline CDR1 and CDR2 sequences are MNHEY and SVGAGI. The V end was cut by 6 bases, the J end by 2 bases, with 17 bases between. CDR3 length: 15 residues. CDR3 region: CASRGGRSTPYEQYF. DNA for the CDR3: TGTGCCAGCAGGGGAGGCAGGTCAACTCCCTACGAGCAGTACTTC.

The chain joins TRBV11-3 to TRBJ2-2; the match to TRBD1 covers 10 bases. With V trimmed by 3 bases and J by 6 bases, 4 bases remained unmatched. The germline gives CDR1 SGHNT, CDR2 YENEEA. The length of the CDR3 is 15 residues. The CDR3 region has the DNA TGTGCCAGCAGCTTCAGGGACAGGGGTTCCGGGGAGCTGTTTTTT. Translated: CASSFRDRGSGELFF.

This clone appeared a few times. This chain links TRBV10-3 with TRBJ2-1, with 16 bases that match TRBD2. The V gene's germline CDR1 is ENHRY and CDR2 SYGVKD. The CDR3 length is 17 residues. With V trimmed by 10 bases and J by 0 bases, 6 bases remained unmatched. CDR3 nucleotide sequence: TGTGCCAGCAAGGGGACTAGCGGGAGGGTCTCCTACAATGAGCAGTTCTTC. Protein product: CASKGTSGRVSYNEQFF.